This T cell receptor (beta chain) was sequenced in a study of blood T cells in healthy people across ages. This clonotype was detected only a few times. No antigen is known for it. A minimum of 6 micrograms of total RNA was extracted per sample. Study findings and constraints: TCR beta diversity, measured per million T cells, fell in a roughly linear way with age. Long-lived donors exceeded aged donors in naive CD4+ cells and diversity.

Through a sample-barcoded 5' primer and a J-beta primer mix, a second PCR was run for about 7 to 12 cycles. TCRdb analysed the 5' RACE reads with MiXCR anew, one entry per CDR3 protein. The sample has approximately 810,000 distinct CDR3 sequences; about 34% are singletons. Per the germline V gene, CDR1 is LNHDA and CDR2 is SQIVND (reference sequence). This CDR3 has 15 residues. V gave up 7 bases and J gave up 8 bases; unmatched junction bases: 11. The chain recombines TRBV19 with TRBJ2-1; 10 bases are a match to TRBD1. The TCR sequence derives from a man in his late teens or twenties in good health. The sample comprised blood. The CDR3 here is CASNTGTGEGDEQFF. In DNA, the CDR3 is TGTGCCAGTAACACCGGGACAGGGGAGGGCGATGAGCAGTTCTTC.